This is a list of T cell receptor beta chains from one sample in a study of PD-1 blockade in classical Hodgkin lymphoma. Here immunoSEQ multiplex PCR was the method, and the copy in TCRdb shows in-frame clones only, minus some. The sample includes about 30,000 clones, roughly 86% seen only once; the top ten take over 0.4%. The source was CD4+ T cells from blood, collected before the fourth cycle of nivolumab. The receptors derive from a human donor with classical Hodgkin lymphoma. CDR3s include the opening cysteine and the closing phenylalanine or tryptophan. D genes are given only for firm matches. Expanded clones get a size class; other rows say once, few or many, or leave the size out.

d_call j_call clone_size v_call cdr3_aa cdr3_nt
. TRBJ1-2 . TRBV6-4 CASSDSGRDYGYTF TGTGCCAGCAGTGACTCGGGGCGGGACTATGGCTACACCTTC
TRBD2 TRBJ2-7 . TRBV28 CASSLDLAGGPSYEQYF TGTGCCAGCAGTTTAGACCTAGCGGGGGGTCCCTCCTACGAGCAGTACTTC
. TRBJ2-1 . TRBV6-1 CASSYQREQFF TGTGCCAGCAGTTACCAGCGGGAGCAGTTCTTC
. TRBJ2-2 . TRBV5-5 CASSLPGSGELFF TGTGCCAGCAGCTTGCCCGGGTCCGGGGAGCTGTTTTTT
TRBD2 TRBJ2-7 . TRBV7-2 CASSLAPSAGNRPYEQYF TGTGCCAGCAGCTTAGCCCCCTCAGCGGGAAACCGGCCCTACGAGCAGTACTTC
TRBD1 TRBJ1-5 . TRBV10-2 CASRQGAQSNQPQHF TGCGCCAGCAGACAGGGGGCGCAGAGCAATCAGCCCCAGCATTTT
TRBD1 TRBJ2-7 . TRBV19 CASSPSRTGVGEQYF TGTGCCAGTAGTCCCTCCAGGACAGGGGTGGGAGAGCAGTACTTC
. TRBJ1-6 . TRBV27 CASSLLEGSPLHF TGTGCCAGCAGTTTATTGGAGGGTTCACCCCTCCACTTT
TRBD1 TRBJ2-7 . TRBV19 CASSRELGQSYEQYF TGTGCCAGTAGTCGCGAGCTGGGACAGAGCTACGAGCAGTACTTC
TRBD2 TRBJ2-1 . TRBV7-2 CASSESSGGYNEQFF TGTGCCAGCAGCGAATCTAGCGGGGGATACAATGAGCAGTTCTTC
. TRBJ2-7 few TRBV5-4 CASSSLGEQYF TGTGCCAGCAGCTCCTTAGGGGAGCAGTACTTC
. TRBJ2-5 . TRBV18 CASSPPHRQLQYF TGTGCCAGCTCACCACCGCACAGGCAGTTACAGTACTTC
TRBD1 TRBJ1-2 . TRBV7-2 CASGRDRNYGYTF TGTGCCAGCGGCCGGGACAGAAACTATGGCTACACCTTC
. TRBJ1-1 . TRBV28 CASSSQGGWNTEAFF TGTGCCAGCAGTTCCCAGGGTGGCTGGAACACTGAAGCTTTCTTT
. TRBJ2-1 . TRBV29-1 CSVWGIAYNEQFF TGCAGCGTTTGGGGGATAGCTTACAATGAGCAGTTCTTC
. TRBJ2-5 . TRBV27 CASSSHRAAETQYF TGTGCCAGCAGTTCCCACCGGGCCGCAGAGACCCAGTACTTC
. TRBJ2-2 once TRBV5-6 CASSLYGGVSTGELFF TGTGCCAGCAGCTTGTATGGGGGCGTCAGCACCGGGGAGCTGTTTTTT
. TRBJ2-5 . TRBV11-1 CASSLREGTQYF TGTGCCAGCAGCTTAAGAGAGGGGACCCAGTACTTC
TRBD1 TRBJ1-3 . TRBV5-1 CASSFYPGQGTGNTIYF TGCGCCAGCAGCTTCTACCCGGGACAGGGGACCGGAAACACCATATATTTT
. TRBJ1-3 once TRBV18 CASSPGHLSSGNTIYF TGTGCCAGCTCACCGGGGCATCTCAGCTCTGGAAACACCATATATTTT
TRBD2 TRBJ2-7 . TRBV18 CASSPGLGSSTYEQYF TGTGCCAGCTCACCTGGACTAGGATCGAGCACCTACGAGCAGTACTTC
. TRBJ2-3 . TRBV6-1 CASTRQSTDTQYF TGTGCCAGCACGCGGCAGAGCACAGATACGCAGTATTTT
. TRBJ2-7 . TRBV6-6 CASTPSRLEQYF TGTGCCAGCACCCCATCCCGCCTAGAGCAGTACTTC
TRBD1 TRBJ1-5 . TRBV18 CASSLNRGQPQHF TGTGCCAGCTCATTGAACAGGGGACAGCCCCAGCATTTT
. TRBJ2-1 . TRBV2 CASSVGGGAFNEQFF TGTGCCAGCAGTGTAGGTGGGGGCGCGTTCAATGAGCAGTTCTTC
TRBD1 TRBJ1-1 . TRBV5-1 CASSLGQGSTEAFF TGCGCCAGCAGCTTGGGACAGGGGAGCACTGAAGCTTTCTTT
. TRBJ2-5 . TRBV2 CASSDSLGTQYF TGTGCCAGCAGTGATTCGTTGGGGACCCAGTACTTC
TRBD1 TRBJ2-5 . TRBV2 CASRERTGFQETQYF TGTGCCAGCAGGGAACGGACAGGATTCCAAGAGACCCAGTACTTC
. TRBJ2-7 few TRBV5-1 CASSRYSSYEQYF TGCGCCAGCAGCCGATATAGCTCCTACGAGCAGTACTTC
. TRBJ2-4 . TRBV27 CASSLDLLGAKNIQYF TGTGCCAGCAGTTTGGACCTCCTGGGAGCCAAAAACATTCAGTACTTC
TRBD1 TRBJ2-5 . TRBV19 CASSTRTGAETQYF TGTGCCAGTAGTACCCGCACAGGGGCGGAGACCCAGTACTTC
. TRBJ2-5 . TRBV5-1 CASSSLPGRQETQYF TGCGCCAGCAGCTCGCTCCCGGGGCGGCAAGAGACCCAGTACTTC
TRBD1 TRBJ2-5 . TRBV28 CASSSRRQGQSQETQYF TGTGCCAGCAGTTCCCGCAGACAGGGACAGAGCCAAGAGACCCAGTACTTC
. TRBJ1-1 . TRBV2 CASSRMISNTEAFF TGTGCCAGCAGTCGTATGATTTCGAACACTGAAGCTTTCTTT
TRBD2 TRBJ2-1 . TRBV5-6 CASSLGLAGELFF TGTGCCAGCAGCCTAGGACTAGCGGGAGAACTGTTCTTC
. TRBJ1-1 few TRBV2 CASSDGTWATEAFF TGTGCCAGCAGTGACGGGACTTGGGCCACTGAAGCTTTCTTT
TRBD1 TRBJ1-3 . TRBV28 CASSFPGGTGNTIYF TGTGCCAGCAGTTTCCCAGGGGGCACTGGAAACACCATATATTTT
. TRBJ2-1 . TRBV6-1 CASFKDVGSYNEQFF TGTGCCAGCTTTAAGGATGTGGGCTCCTACAATGAGCAGTTCTTC
. TRBJ2-1 . TRBV27 CASRKEAGSSYNEQFF TGTGCCAGCAGAAAGGAGGCGGGGAGCTCCTACAATGAGCAGTTCTTC
. TRBJ2-3 once TRBV30 CAWSTSGLSTDTQYF TGTGCCTGGAGTACGAGCGGCCTTAGCACAGATACGCAGTATTTT
. TRBJ2-7 . TRBV27 CASSYRGLRGEQYF TGTGCCAGCAGTTACCGGGGGTTGCGAGGCGAGCAGTACTTC
. TRBJ2-3 . TRBV10-3 CAISVKGLPSDTQYF TGTGCCATCAGTGTTAAAGGCCTTCCCTCAGATACGCAGTATTTT
. TRBJ2-7 . TRBV13 CASSPRGAVVEQYF TGTGCCAGCAGCCCCCGGGGGGCTGTTGTCGAGCAGTACTTC
TRBD1 TRBJ2-3 . TRBV14 CASSSTGTGGAYTQYF TGTGCCAGCAGCTCAACCGGGACAGGGGGCGCTTATACGCAGTATTTT
TRBD1 TRBJ1-1 once TRBV18 CASSPGRDRGGPEAFF TGTGCCAGCTCACCTGGTCGGGACAGGGGAGGGCCTGAAGCTTTCTTT
TRBD2 TRBJ2-1 . TRBV4-2 CASSHDLVAGGNNEQFF TGTGCCAGCAGCCATGATCTGGTAGCGGGGGGCAACAATGAGCAGTTCTTC
. TRBJ2-7 few TRBV6-5 CASKGSGKYEQYF TGTGCCAGCAAGGGTAGTGGGAAATACGAGCAGTACTTC